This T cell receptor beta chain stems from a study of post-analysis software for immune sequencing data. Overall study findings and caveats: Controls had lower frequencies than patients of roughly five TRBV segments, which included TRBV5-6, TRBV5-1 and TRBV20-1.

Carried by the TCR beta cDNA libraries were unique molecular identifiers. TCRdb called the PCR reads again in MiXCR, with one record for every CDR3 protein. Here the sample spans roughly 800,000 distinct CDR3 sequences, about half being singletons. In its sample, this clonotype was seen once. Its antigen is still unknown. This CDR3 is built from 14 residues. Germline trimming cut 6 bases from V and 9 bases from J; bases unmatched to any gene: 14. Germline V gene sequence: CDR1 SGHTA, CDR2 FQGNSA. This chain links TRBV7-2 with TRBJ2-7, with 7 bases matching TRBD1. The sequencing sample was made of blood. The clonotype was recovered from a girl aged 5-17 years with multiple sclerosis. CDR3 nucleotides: TGTGCCAGCAGAGATACGGGACAGTCCTCCCGGCAGTACTTC. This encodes CASRDTGQSSRQYF.